The 24 T cell receptor beta chains in this list originate from one sample, sequenced in a study of T cell repertoires in cytomegalovirus infection. Via MiXCR, TCRdb re-called the reads, giving one row per CDR3 protein. The sample has approximately 700,000 distinct CDR3 sequences; about a third are singletons. Material: PBMCs. Receptor source: a human donor in good health (CMV status not recorded). Some clones in this sample may be carry-over from other donors' samples.

The gene calls are TRBV28 and TRBJ2-7; tentative D call: TRBD2 (5 bases). Per the germline V gene, CDR1 is MDHEN and CDR2 is SYDVKM. V lost 3 bases and J lost 5, with 17 bases in between. This CDR3 is built from 15 residues. CDR3 DNA: TGTGCCAGCAGTTTGGACCGGGTTGAGGAGGACGAGCAGTACTTC. It codes for CASSLDRVEEDEQYF.

The chain recombines TRBV5-4 with TRBJ2-1, with D hard to call. The CDR3 runs 15 residues. Germline V gene lookup returns CDR1 SGHNT and CDR2 YYREEE (reference sequence). Trimming removed 0 bases at V and 6 bases at J, with 13 bases between. The CDR3 bases are TGTGCCAGCAGCTTGGGCGGTGGCGCGGCCAATGAGCAGTTCTTC. Protein sequence: CASSLGGGAANEQFF.

CDR3 in amino acids: CASSRGGFPEAFF. CDR3 nucleotides: TGTGCCAGCAGTAGAGGGGGCTTCCCTGAAGCTTTCTTT. The chain combines TRBV28 with TRBJ1-1; 7 bases align to TRBD1. CDR1 is MDHEN, CDR2 SYDVKM, per germline. Unmatched junction bases numbered 6, after V lost 5 bases and J lost 6 bases. The CDR3 runs to 13 residues.

V gene TRBV19 combines with J gene TRBJ1-2; D gene uncertain. The germline V gene has CDR1 LNHDA and CDR2 SQIVND (reference sequence). There are 15 residues in the CDR3. V lost 5 bases to trimming and J lost 4 bases, with 17 bases between them. The CDR3 loop reads CASSAIVVPLYGYTF. The CDR3 DNA reads TGTGCCAGTAGTGCTATAGTGGTGCCTCTCTATGGCTACACCTTC.

Worth noting for this clonotype: This sequence may be a read error, since a much larger clone differs from it by one base. The rearrangement joins TRBV7-2 to TRBJ1-2; 7 bases align to TRBD1. This CDR3 contains 12 residues. V lost 9 bases to trimming and J lost 4 bases; unmatched junction nucleotides: 5. Germline assignment: CDR1 SGHTA and CDR2 FQGNSA. CDR3 bases: TGTGCCAGAAGCGGGACAGTCTATGGCTACACCTTC. Its translation: CARSGTVYGYTF.

This clonotype was observed a handful of times. The chain couples TRBV11-2 to TRBJ2-3; the D gene is possibly TRBD1 (5 bases). The CDR3 has 16 amino acids. Trimming left V 3 bases short and J 4 bases short, with 17 bases between. CDR1 is SGHAT and CDR2 is FQNNGV in the germline V gene. CDR3 sequence (DNA): TGTGCCAGCAGCTTCGATGGGGCCGGCGGCCCAGATACGCAGTATTTT. Amino acid sequence: CASSFDGAGGPDTQYF. The whole variable domain, remainder taken from reference TRBV11-2 and TRBJ2-3, is EAGVAQSPRYKIIEKRQSVAFWCNPISGHATLYWYQQILGQGPKLLIQFQNNGVVDDSQLPKDRFSAERLKGVDSTLKIQPAKLEDSAVYLCASSFDGAGGPDTQYFGPGTRLTVL.

The CDR3, as DNA: TGTGCCAGCAGCTCCTGGACCGGGAGGAACACCGGGGAGCTGTTTTTT. It encodes CASSSWTGRNTGELFF. The chain has TRBV7-2 and TRBJ2-2; D is possibly TRBD2 (6 bases). CDR1 SGHTA and CDR2 FQGNSA come from the germline V gene. V dropped 4 bases and J dropped 1 base, with 13 bases sitting between them. The CDR3 has 16 residues.

V and J are TRBV7-2 and TRBJ2-1, with TRBD1 matching over 7 bases. The CDR3 extends over 15 amino acids. The germline CDR1 and CDR2 sequences are SGHTA and FQGNSA. J gave up 9 bases and V 4 bases, and 12 bases lay outside the gene matches. For the CDR3, the DNA is TGTGCCAGCAGCTCAAGACAGGGAGAGTTTGGTGAGCAGTTCTTC. Residues: CASSSRQGEFGEQFF.

This sequence joins TRBV20-1 and TRBJ2-7; D is possibly TRBD1 (7 bases). CDR1 is DFQATT and CDR2 is SNEGSKA in the germline V gene (reference sequence). Between the trimmed V and J ends, which lost 6 bases and 3 bases, there was a span of 12 bases. This CDR3 contains 12 residues. Here the CDR3 DNA reads TGCAGTGCCTGGCAGGGGGGCTACGAGCAGTACTTC. This sequence encodes CSAWQGGYEQYF.

The rearrangement joins TRBV28 to TRBJ2-2; TRBD1 matches 9 bases. Germline CDR1 reads MDHEN; CDR2 reads SYDVKM. This CDR3 contains 15 residues. Trimming at V came to 6 bases and at J to 2 bases, leaving 4 bases not matched to a gene. The CDR3 DNA follows: TGTGCCAGCAGGGGGGGACAGGGTAACACCGGGGAGCTGTTTTTT. Its translation: CASRGGQGNTGELFF.

V and J are TRBV28 and TRBJ1-2; possibly TRBD1 for D (5 bases). The V and J ends lost 6 bases and 8 bases respectively, with 16 bases between them. This CDR3 is 13 amino acids long. Germline V gene lookup returns CDR1 MDHEN and CDR2 SYDVKM. CDR3 in amino acids: CASSFRESGGYTF. The CDR3 region has the DNA TGTGCCAGCAGCTTCAGGGAATCGGGAGGCTACACCTTC.

This chain connects TRBV24-1 to TRBJ2-2; 7 bases line up with TRBD1. The CDR3 is 15 amino acids. Germline V CDR1 and CDR2: KGHDR, SFDVKD. V lost 6 bases to trimming and J lost 3 bases; unmatched junction nucleotides: 6. The CDR3 region is CATSKTGYDTGELFF. The CDR3, as DNA: TGTGCCACCAGTAAGACAGGGTATGACACCGGGGAGCTGTTTTTT.

This rearrangement joins TRBV15 to TRBJ2-7, with 9 bases that match TRBD1. The CDR3 totals 15 residues. The J segment lost 5 bases and the V segment lost 3 bases, leaving 8 bases of the junction unmatched. The germline gives CDR1 LNHNV, CDR2 YYDKDF (reference sequence). The CDR3 nucleotides read TGTGCCACCAGCAGGATAAGGGGACAGGGCCACGAGCAGTACTTC. Its protein product is CATSRIRGQGHEQYF.

To note about this clonotype: The CDR3 ends on some other residue instead of the conserved phenylalanine or tryptophan, so this is likely a read error. The V gene is TRBV25-1, the J gene TRBJ2-1; D might be TRBD1 (5 bases). CDR1 and CDR2 from the germline V gene are MGHDK and SYGVNS. CDR3 length: 15 residues. V was cut by 4 bases and J by 7 bases, with 17 bases left in between. The CDR3: CASSGPLDTNNEQFL. In DNA form, the CDR3 reads TGTGCCAGCAGTGGCCCACTGGACACCAATAATGAGCAGTTCTTA.

The V call is TRBV14, the J call TRBJ1-1; the D is unclear. Trimming removed 0 bases at V and 1 base at J, with 6 bases between. The CDR3 loop spans 14 amino acids. Germline CDR1 and CDR2: SGHDN and FVKESK. Written as DNA, the CDR3 is TGTGCCAGCAGCCAAGATCTGACGAACACTGAAGCTTTCTTT. Translation: CASSQDLTNTEAFF.

The chain has TRBV27 and TRBJ1-6; D gene ambiguous. The germline V gene has CDR1 MNHEY and CDR2 SMNVEV (reference sequence). V lost 1 base to trimming and J lost 3 bases, with 4 bases between them. The CDR3 runs 14 residues. The CDR3 nucleotides are TGTGCCAGCAGTTTATGGAGCTATAATTCACCCCTCCACTTT. Amino acid sequence: CASSLWSYNSPLHF.

There are a few counts of this clonotype. This chain uses TRBV28 with TRBJ1-4; D remains ambiguous. The CDR3 is made up of 13 amino acids. Per the germline V gene, CDR1 is MDHEN and CDR2 is SYDVKM. V was clipped by 5 bases and J by 4 bases, with 8 bases between them. CDR3 nucleotide sequence: TGTGCCAGCAGTACCAACAGTAATGAAAAACTGTTTTTT. This codes for CASSTNSNEKLFF.

This clonotype was detected a few times. The chain joins TRBV6-5 to TRBJ2-7, with D possibly being TRBD2 (5 bases). Germline loops: CDR1 MNHEY, CDR2 SVGAGI. CDR3 length equals 14 residues. V was clipped by 0 bases and J by 0 bases, with 6 bases between them. CDR3 residues: CASSYSTSSYEQYF. The DNA for the CDR3 is TGTGCCAGCAGTTACTCTACTAGCTCCTACGAGCAGTACTTC.

The rearrangement uses TRBV28 and TRBJ2-2, with D possibly matching TRBD1 (5 bases). V gave up 11 bases and J gave up 4 bases, with 17 bases separating them. Per the germline V gene, CDR1 is MDHEN and CDR2 is SYDVKM. The CDR3 extends over 14 amino acids. CDR3 amino acids: CAGRQGTPTGELFF. For the CDR3, the DNA is TGTGCCGGACGGCAGGGAACCCCCACCGGGGAGCTGTTTTTT.

The chain couples TRBV20-1 to TRBJ1-5, with 7 bases aligning to TRBD1. Germline V lookup: CDR1 DFQATT, CDR2 SNEGSKA (reference sequence). The CDR3 is made up of 12 amino acids. Trimming cost V 7 bases and J 5 bases; bases outside gene matches: 5. The CDR3 sequence is CSGVTGDQPQHF. CDR3 DNA sequence: TGCAGTGGGGTAACAGGGGATCAGCCCCAGCATTTT.

The chain uses TRBV14 and TRBJ1-6, with D possibly matching TRBD1 (6 bases). Trimming removed 3 bases from V and 6 bases from J, with 15 bases in between. Germline V gene sequence: CDR1 SGHDN, CDR2 FVKESK. The CDR3 sequence is 16 residues long. The CDR3 loop reads CASSHRGARVNSPLHF. DNA for the CDR3: TGTGCCAGCAGCCACCGGGGGGCTCGAGTTAATTCACCCCTCCACTTT.

V gene TRBV12-3 or TRBV12-4 combines with J gene TRBJ2-3, with 8 positions matching TRBD2. Trimming at V came to 2 bases and at J to 4 bases, leaving 5 bases not matched to a gene. This CDR3 is built from 15 residues. The CDR3 reads CASSLSGLEADTQYF. The CDR3 DNA sequence: TGTGCCAGCAGTTTATCGGGACTAGAGGCAGATACGCAGTATTTT.

The chain employs TRBV7-2 and TRBJ1-5, with D possibly being TRBD1 (5 bases). In germline, CDR1 is SGHTA, CDR2 FQGNSA. This CDR3 has 15 residues. The V gene lost 5 bases and the J gene lost 6 bases, with 17 bases spanning the gap. The CDR3 loop is CASSVDGGVGQPQHF. Here the CDR3 DNA reads TGTGCCAGCAGCGTAGATGGGGGGGTTGGTCAGCCCCAGCATTTT.

This clonotype was counted many times. The gene calls are TRBV6-5 and TRBJ1-1; 7 bases match TRBD1. CDR3 length: 14 residues. CDR1 MNHEY and CDR2 SVGAGI come from the germline V gene. V was clipped by 2 bases and J by 4 bases; unmatched bases: 4. CDR3: CASSYLQGITEAFF. The CDR3, as DNA: TGTGCCAGCAGTTACCTACAGGGGATCACTGAAGCTTTCTTT.